A selection of T cell receptor beta chains follows, all from one sample in a study of T cells in Graves' hyperthyroidism and ophthalmopathy. TCRdb processed the multiplex PCR reads anew with MiXCR; each CDR3 protein has one entry. The sample records 700,000 or so distinct CDR3 sequences, over 15% being singletons. The sequencing sample was made of blood. Receptor source: a man between 18 and 35 years old with Graves' hyperthyroidism. The CDR3 runs from the conserved cysteine through the conserved F or W. D genes are given only for firm matches. For some rows the clone size is stated as once, few or many, or as a class when expanded; others skip it.

CDR3 length	clone size	V gene	J gene	D gene	CDR3 DNA	CDR3 protein
14	many	TRBV2	TRBJ2-7	TRBD2	TGTGCCAGCACCTTAGTGGGAGGGCCGGGGGAGCAGTACTTC	CASTLVGGPGEQYF
14	-	TRBV5-1	TRBJ2-3	-	TGCGCCAGCAGCTCTACGGCGGGGGCTGATACGCAGTATTTT	CASSSTAGADTQYF
14	-	TRBV10-3	TRBJ2-7	-	TGTGCCATCAGTGAGACAGGGACGACCTACGAGCAGTACTTC	CAISETGTTYEQYF
15	-	TRBV6-1	TRBJ1-6	TRBD1	TGTGCCAGCAGTGGGGCGGACAGGGGAACTTCACCCCTCCACTTT	CASSGADRGTSPLHF
14	many	TRBV7-9	TRBJ2-7	TRBD2	TGTGCCAGCAGCTTTGGCGGGAGTCAATACGAGCAGTACTTC	CASSFGGSQYEQYF
14	-	TRBV5-1	TRBJ1-1	-	TGCGCCACCAAGGACTTGACAGCGAACACTGAAGCTTTCTTT	CATKDLTANTEAFF
14	few	TRBV19	TRBJ1-1	-	TGTGCCAGTAGTATCGGGCTCATGAACACTGAAGCTTTCTTT	CASSIGLMNTEAFF
16	-	TRBV2	TRBJ2-2	-	TGTGCCAGCAGTGAATGGGGGCAAATCAGAGGCGGGGAGCTGTTTTTT	CASSEWGQIRGGELFF
16	many	TRBV18	TRBJ1-4	TRBD1	TGTGCCAGCTCACCAATGTGGATCCAGGGGGCTGAAAAACTGTTTTTT	CASSPMWIQGAEKLFF
14	many	TRBV7-3	TRBJ2-3	TRBD2	TGTGCCAGCAGCTCTAGCGGGGTCCGGGATACGCAGTATTTT	CASSSSGVRDTQYF
15	few	TRBV4-3	TRBJ2-7	TRBD2	TGCGCCAGCAGCCAAGTAGGCGGGAGGGTCGCCGAGCAGTACTTC	CASSQVGGRVAEQYF
14	many	TRBV18	TRBJ2-1	-	TGTGCCAGCTCACCACCGTCCGTTTACAATGAGCAGTTCTTC	CASSPPSVYNEQFF
15	-	TRBV4-2	TRBJ1-4	-	TGTGCCAGCAGCCAAAGGGATGCAACTAATGAAAAACTGTTTTTT	CASSQRDATNEKLFF
15	few	TRBV27	TRBJ1-5	-	TGTGCCAGCAGTCCAACTACAGGGTATGGTCAGCCCCAGCATTTT	CASSPTTGYGQPQHF
14	few	TRBV19	TRBJ2-1	-	TGTGCCAGTAGCATCGGCGGAGGGTACAATGAGCAGTTCTTC	CASSIGGGYNEQFF
18	-	TRBV20-1	TRBJ2-2	TRBD2	TGCAGTGCTAGATTGACTAGCGGGAGCGGGGCGGACACCGGGGAGCTGTTTTTT	CSARLTSGSGADTGELFF
15	few	TRBV7-2	TRBJ2-2	-	TGTGCCAGCACCCCTTATTCGAGATTCACCGGGGAGCTGTTTTTT	CASTPYSRFTGELFF
14	few	TRBV3-1	TRBJ1-2	TRBD1	TGTGCCAGCAGCCAGACAGGGACCTCTGGGGGCTACACCTTC	CASSQTGTSGGYTF
12	-	TRBV10-3	TRBJ2-1	-	TGTGCCATCAAAGGAGGGGCCAATGAGCAGTTCTTC	CAIKGGANEQFF
15	-	TRBV7-9	TRBJ1-1	-	TGTGCCAGCAGCTCGCCGACAGAATCGAACACTGAAGCTTTCTTT	CASSSPTESNTEAFF
14	many	TRBV7-2	TRBJ2-3	-	TGTGCCAGCAGCTTAACCCGAACCGGGGATACGCAGTATTTT	CASSLTRTGDTQYF
13	many	TRBV28	TRBJ1-1	TRBD1	TGTGCCAGCAGTCGACAGGGAGCAACTGAAGCTTTCTTT	CASSRQGATEAFF
16	once	TRBV7-2	TRBJ1-2	-	TGTGCCAGCAGCCGAGGAAGTTCAGGGGCCGGGTGGGGCTACACCTTC	CASSRGSSGAGWGYTF
13	many	TRBV11-2	TRBJ2-7	-	TGTGCCAGCAGCTTCGGCAGAACCTACGAGCAGTACTTC	CASSFGRTYEQYF
17	few	TRBV5-5	TRBJ1-5	-	TGTGCCAGCAGCCCTATGGGCGGACCATCGAGCAATCAGCCCCAGCATTTT	CASSPMGGPSSNQPQHF
16	many	TRBV12-3/TRBV12-4	TRBJ2-1	-	TGTGCCAGCAGTGGGGACACGGGACGACCCTACAATGAGCAGTTCTTC	CASSGDTGRPYNEQFF
15	-	TRBV9	TRBJ2-1	-	TGTGCCAGCAGCGTAGGAGGGAGAAGATACAATGAGCAGTTCTTC	CASSVGGRRYNEQFF
14	many	TRBV2	TRBJ1-2	-	TGTGCCAGCAACGAAGGGTTGAGCGGACGGAGCTACACCTTC	CASNEGLSGRSYTF
13	-	TRBV7-6	TRBJ2-3	TRBD1	TGTGCCAGCAGCCTTGAAGGACAGGGTACGCAGTATTTT	CASSLEGQGTQYF
14	many	TRBV28	TRBJ2-6	-	TGTGCCAGCAGTTCAGGGGCTGGGGCCAACGTCCTGACTTTC	CASSSGAGANVLTF
13	few	TRBV28	TRBJ2-2	-	TGTGCCAGCACCCAGATCCCGCCCGGGGAGCTGTTTTTT	CASTQIPPGELFF
16	many	TRBV2	TRBJ1-2	-	TGTGCCAGCCGGGGCAGATCATGGGAAGCTAACTATGGCTACACCTTC	CASRGRSWEANYGYTF